The present entry profiles one T cell receptor beta chain with its context. The data were obtained in a study of T cell responses to AZD1222 COVID-19 vaccine. The protocol was immunoSEQ multiplex PCR, while the TCRdb copy is restricted to in-frame clones and leaves out a portion. The sample lists about 85,000 clones; about 86% were seen once. Unmatched junction bases numbered 12, after V lost 2 bases and J lost 2 bases. Germline V CDR1 and CDR2: SGHRS, YFSETQ. This CDR3 comprises 18 residues. The sequencing used peripheral blood, collected on day 0 of MenACWY control vaccination. The sequence derives from an adult in good health. The chain couples TRBV5-1 to TRBJ2-1, with TRBD1 identical over 8 bases. The CDR3 bases are TGCGCCAGCAGCTTTGTGGCAGGGGGCACGTTGACCTACAATGAGCAGTTCTTC. Translated: CASSFVAGGTLTYNEQFF.